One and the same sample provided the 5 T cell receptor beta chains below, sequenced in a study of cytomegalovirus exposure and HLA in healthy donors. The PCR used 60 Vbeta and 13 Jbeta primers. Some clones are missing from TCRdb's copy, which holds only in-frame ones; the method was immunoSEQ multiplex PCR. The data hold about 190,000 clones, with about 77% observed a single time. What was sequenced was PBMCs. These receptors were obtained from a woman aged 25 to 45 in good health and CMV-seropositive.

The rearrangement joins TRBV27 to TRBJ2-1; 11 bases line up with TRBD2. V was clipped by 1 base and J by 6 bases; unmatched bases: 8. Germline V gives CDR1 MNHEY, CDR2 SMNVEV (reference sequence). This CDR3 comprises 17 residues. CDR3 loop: CASSLWPGTSGLNEQFF. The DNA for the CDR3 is TGTGCCAGCAGTTTATGGCCCGGGACTAGCGGCCTCAATGAGCAGTTCTTC.

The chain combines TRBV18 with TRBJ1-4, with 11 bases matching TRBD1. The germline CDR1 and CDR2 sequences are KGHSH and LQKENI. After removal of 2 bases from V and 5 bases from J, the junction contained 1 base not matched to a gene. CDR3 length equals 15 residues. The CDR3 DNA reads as TGTGCCAGCTCACCAGGGGACAGGGGGAATGAAAAACTGTTTTTT. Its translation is CASSPGDRGNEKLFF.

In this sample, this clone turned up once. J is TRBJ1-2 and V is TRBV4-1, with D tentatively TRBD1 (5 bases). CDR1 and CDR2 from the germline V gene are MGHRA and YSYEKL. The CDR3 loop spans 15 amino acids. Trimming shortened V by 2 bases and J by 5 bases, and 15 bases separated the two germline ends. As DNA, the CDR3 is TGCGCCAGCAGCCAAACGGGGGTTAGAGAGTATGGCTACACCTTC. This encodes CASSQTGVREYGYTF.

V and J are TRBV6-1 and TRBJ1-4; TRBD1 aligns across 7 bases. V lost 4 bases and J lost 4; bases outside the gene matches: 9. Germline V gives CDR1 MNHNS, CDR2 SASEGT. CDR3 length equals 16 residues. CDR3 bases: TGTGCCAGCAGTGTGATGACCGGGACAGATAATGAAAAACTGTTTTTT. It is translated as CASSVMTGTDNEKLFF.

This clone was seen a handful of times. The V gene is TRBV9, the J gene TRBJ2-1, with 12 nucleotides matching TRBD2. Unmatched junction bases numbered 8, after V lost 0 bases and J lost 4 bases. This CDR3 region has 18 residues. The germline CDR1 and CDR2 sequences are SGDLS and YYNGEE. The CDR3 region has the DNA TGTGCCAGCAGCGTAGAAGAACTAGCGGGAGGTAGATACAATGAGCAGTTCTTC. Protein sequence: CASSVEELAGGRYNEQFF.